These 26 T cell receptor beta chains came from one sample sequenced in a study of cytomegalovirus exposure and HLA in healthy donors. PCR was performed using 60 Vbeta and 13 Jbeta primers. Sequenced by immunoSEQ multiplex PCR; TCRdb stores in-frame clones only, minus some. The table has 210,000 or so clones, 80% to 85% seen once. The sequencing input was PBMCs. The source of these receptors is a boy aged 2-9 years in good health and CMV-seronegative.

This rearrangement joins TRBV7-8 to TRBJ2-7; the D gene is possibly TRBD2 (6 bases). V was clipped by 3 bases and J by 5 bases, with 11 bases between them. This CDR3 spans 13 amino acids. The germline V gene has CDR1 SGHVS and CDR2 FQNEAQ. CDR3: CASSFRGAHEQYF. In DNA, the CDR3 is TGTGCCAGCAGCTTCCGCGGGGCTCACGAGCAGTACTTC.

The chain employs TRBV9 and TRBJ2-3, with a weak D call TRBD2 (5 bases). The CDR3 is 16 residues long. Trimming removed 0 bases at V and 5 bases at J, with 16 bases between. Germline V gene data show CDR1 as SGDLS and CDR2 as YYNGEE. The DNA of the CDR3 is TGTGCCAGCAGCGTAGCTGGAGGACTCTACCAAGATACGCAGTATTTT. Translated: CASSVAGGLYQDTQYF.

The CDR3 DNA sequence: TGTGCCAGCAGCTTAGGACAGGGGGTCGAGCAGTACTTC. Translation: CASSLGQGVEQYF. The rearrangement uses TRBV7-9 and TRBJ2-7; 9 positions agree with TRBD1. There are 13 residues in the CDR3. J was trimmed by 6 bases and V by 1 base; bases with no gene match: 1. In germline, CDR1 is SEHNR, CDR2 FQNEAQ (reference sequence).

This rearrangement joins TRBV4-1 to TRBJ2-1; TRBD1 matches 10 bases. This CDR3 is built from 17 residues. J was trimmed by 4 bases and V by 1 base; bases with no gene match: 7. Germline loops: CDR1 MGHRA, CDR2 YSYEKL. The CDR3 DNA sequence: TGCGCCAGCAGCCAAGTGGGCCCGGGACAGGGGTACAATGAGCAGTTCTTC. Protein: CASSQVGPGQGYNEQFF.

This clone was observed a handful of times. This chain joins TRBV5-6 and TRBJ2-3, with TRBD1 as a possible D gene (5 bases). The germline CDR1 and CDR2 sequences are SGHDT and YYEEEE. The V gene lost 4 bases and the J gene lost 2 bases, with 14 bases spanning the gap. CDR3 length: 15 residues. CDR3 sequence: CASSPTWGSTDTQYF. The CDR3 DNA reads TGTGCCAGCAGCCCGACGTGGGGCTCCACAGATACGCAGTATTTT.

This clone occurred once. The chain uses TRBV7-6 and TRBJ2-6; 10 positions match TRBD1. CDR1 and CDR2 from the germline V gene are SGHVS and FNYEAQ. The V gene end was trimmed by 5 bases and the J gene end by 0 bases; junction bases not matched to a gene: 10. The CDR3 is 19 amino acids. The CDR3 loop reads CASSPSGQGQLSGANVLTF. For the CDR3, the DNA is TGTGCCAGCAGCCCGTCGGGACAGGGGCAACTCTCTGGGGCCAACGTCCTGACTTTC.

The J gene is TRBJ1-6, the V gene TRBV4-1; the D is unclear. This CDR3 comprises 16 residues. V was cut by 0 bases and J by 8 bases, with 14 bases left in between. CDR1 is MGHRA and CDR2 is YSYEKL in the germline V gene. The CDR3 spells CASSQDLGQAYSPLHF. In DNA, the CDR3 is TGCGCCAGCAGCCAAGATCTTGGCCAGGCGTATTCACCCCTCCACTTT.

This rearrangement joins TRBV4-1 to TRBJ1-1; D possibly corresponds to TRBD1 (5 bases). This CDR3 comprises 15 residues. Deletions cut 4 bases from V and 0 bases from J, with 12 bases between. Looked up from germline, CDR1 is MGHRA and CDR2 is YSYEKL. The CDR3 reads CASSPGIEVNTEAFF. The CDR3 region has the DNA TGCGCCAGCAGCCCAGGGATAGAGGTGAACACTGAAGCTTTCTTT.

The CDR3 protein is CASSLAGSLSYEQYF. DNA of the CDR3: TGCGCCAGCAGCTTGGCCGGGTCCCTCTCCTACGAGCAGTACTTC. This chain joins TRBV5-1 and TRBJ2-7; no firm D call. V gave up 0 bases and J gave up 0 bases, with 10 bases separating them. Looked up from germline, CDR1 is SGHRS and CDR2 is YFSETQ. This CDR3 spans 15 amino acids.

This sequence joins TRBV4-2 and TRBJ2-3; D gene unclear. The CDR3 has 17 residues. V lost 1 base and J lost 0, with 14 bases in between. Germline V gene data show CDR1 as LGHNA and CDR2 as YNFKEQ. CDR3 DNA sequence: TGTGCCAGCAGCCAAGCCCCAGTTCCGACTAGCACAGATACGCAGTATTTT. This sequence encodes CASSQAPVPTSTDTQYF.

The chain recombines TRBV19 with TRBJ2-3; a weak D match, TRBD2 (5 bases). Germline CDR1 LNHDA, CDR2 SQIVND (reference sequence). Trimming left V 3 bases short and J 4 bases short, with 17 bases between. There are 16 residues in the CDR3. The DNA of the CDR3 is TGTGCCAGTAGTATCCTTCCTAGCTCGGTTTCAGATACGCAGTATTTT. As protein: CASSILPSSVSDTQYF. Using reference TRBV19 and TRBJ2-3 for the parts outside the CDR3, the full variable domain is DGGITQSPKYLFRKEGQNVTLSCEQNLNHDAMYWYRQDPGQGLRLIYYSQIVNDFQKGDIAEGYSVSREKKESFPLTVTSAQKNPTAFYLCASSILPSSVSDTQYFGPGTRLTVL.

Only a few counts were recorded for this clone. This chain uses TRBV6-1 with TRBJ1-1; TRBD1 matches at 7 bases. V lost 7 bases, J lost 6 bases, and 8 bases stayed unmatched. Per the germline V gene, CDR1 is MNHNS and CDR2 is SASEGT. The CDR3 spans 13 residues. The CDR3 sequence is CASTDRVYAEAFF. The CDR3 DNA reads as TGTGCCAGCACCGACAGGGTATACGCTGAAGCTTTCTTT.

In regard to this clone: This CDR3 is also generated by other DNA sequences in the sample. The chain couples TRBV5-1 to TRBJ2-3; the match to TRBD2 covers 7 bases. The CDR3 has 15 residues. CDR1 and CDR2 from the germline V gene are SGHRS and YFSETQ. J lost 2 bases, V lost 0 bases, and 3 bases had no gene match. The CDR3 sequence: CASSLGLADTDTQYF. The CDR3, as DNA: TGCGCCAGCAGCTTGGGGCTAGCGGACACAGATACGCAGTATTTT.

The chain employs TRBV9 and TRBJ2-1, with unresolved D. Germline loops: CDR1 SGDLS, CDR2 YYNGEE. The CDR3 spans 16 residues. V lost 4 bases, J lost 5 bases, and 19 bases lay in between. For the CDR3, the DNA is TGTGCCAGCAGCCCCACTGTGATGGAGTGGGACAATGAGCAGTTCTTC. Amino acid sequence: CASSPTVMEWDNEQFF.

The chain links TRBV9 to TRBJ1-1; possible D gene TRBD1, 6 bases. Germline lookup yields CDR1 SGDLS and CDR2 YYNGEE. The V gene lost 3 bases and the J gene lost 12 bases, with 15 bases spanning the gap. This CDR3 is 12 amino acids long. In nucleotides, the CDR3 is TGTGCCAGCAGCGCACCGGGACATCGCCCTTTCTTT. This codes for CASSAPGHRPFF.

The chain couples TRBV12-5 to TRBJ2-7; 7 bases line up with TRBD1. This CDR3 region has 15 residues. Germline V gene lookup returns CDR1 LGHNT and CDR2 FRNRAP. After removal of 1 base from V and 5 bases from J, the junction contained 8 bases not matched to a gene. CDR3 sequence (DNA): TGTGCTAGTGGTTTGGGACAGGGCTACTCAGACGAGCAGTACTTC. This codes for CASGLGQGYSDEQYF.

The genes are TRBV19 and TRBJ2-6; tentatively, D is TRBD2 (6 bases). The CDR3 is 15 residues long. The V end was cut by 4 bases, the J end by 0 bases, with 7 bases between. The V gene's germline CDR1 is LNHDA and CDR2 SQIVND (reference sequence). CDR3 region: CASSSGDSGANVLTF. The CDR3, as DNA: TGTGCCAGTAGTAGCGGGGACTCTGGGGCCAACGTCCTGACTTTC.

This clone was observed a single time. CDR3 loop: CASSLNPAFSRKEGGYTF. The DNA for the CDR3 is TGCGCCAGCAGCTTGAATCCCGCGTTTTCACGTAAGGAGGGTGGCTACACCTTC. V gene TRBV5-1 combines with J gene TRBJ1-2, with no clear D. Trimming shortened V by 1 base and J by 7 bases, and 26 bases separated the two germline ends. The CDR3 is 18 residues long. From germline, CDR1 is SGHRS and CDR2 YFSETQ.

This rearrangement joins TRBV6-5 to TRBJ2-1, with D perhaps TRBD2 (5 bases). Germline lookup yields CDR1 MNHEY and CDR2 SVGAGI. V was pared by 4 bases and J by 9 bases, with 16 bases between. This CDR3 is built from 14 residues. DNA for the CDR3: TGTGCCAGCAGTTTTTCCGGCCCACGGGGTGAGCAGTTCTTC. This gives the protein CASSFSGPRGEQFF.

The rearrangement uses TRBV11-2 and TRBJ1-1; D is possibly TRBD1 (6 bases). V was cut by 0 bases and J by 6 bases, with 14 bases left in between. Germline lookup yields CDR1 SGHAT and CDR2 FQNNGV. The CDR3 is 15 residues long. CDR3 loop: CASSLEGTPDAEAFF. DNA of the CDR3: TGTGCCAGCAGCTTAGAAGGGACACCTGACGCTGAAGCTTTCTTT.

The gene calls are TRBV2 and TRBJ2-2, with D hard to call. The V and J ends lost 3 bases and 8 bases respectively, with 16 bases between them. CDR1 SNHLY and CDR2 FYNNEI come from the germline V gene. This CDR3 is built from 15 residues. The CDR3 region has the DNA TGTGCCAGCAGTGATCTACGGAACACTATTGGGGAGCTGTTTTTT. Its protein product is CASSDLRNTIGELFF.

The chain carries TRBV9 and TRBJ2-1, with 7 positions matching TRBD1. V trimming: 3 bases; J trimming: 12 bases; junction bases outside the gene matches: 6. CDR3 size: 12 residues. Germline V lookup: CDR1 SGDLS, CDR2 YYNGEE. The CDR3 protein is CASSEGAGGQFF. The CDR3, as DNA: TGTGCCAGCAGCGAGGGGGCGGGTGGGCAGTTCTTC.

The chain carries TRBV11-1 and TRBJ2-1; 7 bases are shared with TRBD1. The ends lost 1 base at V and 7 bases at J; junction bases unmatched: 1. Germline V gene data show CDR1 as SGHAT and CDR2 as FQDESV (reference sequence). The CDR3 covers 13 residues. CDR3 nucleotides: TGTGCCAGCAGCTTAGACAGGGGAAATGAGCAGTTCTTC. Translation: CASSLDRGNEQFF.

The DNA for the CDR3 is TGTGCCAGCACCTTCCAGGGTAACACTGAAGCTTTCTTT. Translating gives CASTFQGNTEAFF. This chain joins TRBV2 and TRBJ1-1; D is possibly TRBD1 (5 bases). V lost 7 bases and J 2 bases, leaving 11 bases between the germline ends. The germline V gene encodes CDR1 SNHLY and CDR2 FYNNEI. CDR3 length equals 13 residues.

This sequence joins TRBV9 and TRBJ2-2, with a weak D call TRBD2 (7 bases). Germline assignment: CDR1 SGDLS and CDR2 YYNGEE. CDR3 length: 15 amino acids. With 0 bases removed from V and 6 bases from J, the gap between germline ends came to 12 bases. Here the CDR3 DNA reads TGTGCCAGCAGCGTAGGGCAGGGGAGGGCCGGGGAGCTGTTTTTT. It is translated as CASSVGQGRAGELFF.

The chain uses TRBV7-8 and TRBJ2-5; 13 positions match TRBD2. Near its end, the DNA agrees better with TRBJ2-7, so the J call may be wrong. CDR1 SGHVS and CDR2 FQNEAQ come from the germline V gene. CDR3 size: 15 residues. As DNA, the CDR3 is TGTGCCAGCAGCTACGGACTAGCGGGGGAATACGAGCAGTACTTC. Translated, it gives CASSYGLAGEYEQYF.